The rows below give T cell receptor beta chains drawn from one sample of a study of tumor and adjacent non-tumor tissue in lung cancer. Using its own MiXCR run on the multiplex PCR reads, TCRdb lists one record per CDR3 protein. The table has about 48,000 distinct CDR3 sequences, roughly 67% seen once. The sequenced sample consisted of distant non-tumor lung tissue. These receptors came from a woman in her seventies with non-small cell lung cancer. Each CDR3 is given without its conserved first and last residue.

j_call v_call cdr3_aa
TRBJ1-1 TRBV5-6 ASSLISANAEAF
TRBJ2-1 TRBV20-1 SASGEFGQF
TRBJ2-7 TRBV4-1 ASSPGLAGIYYKQY
TRBJ2-3 TRBV5-5 ASSFPTYTQY
TRBJ1-1 TRBV4-1 ASSQDDQDRPKTGAF
TRBJ1-4 TRBV6-5 ANKENEKLF
TRBJ2-3 TRBV6-6 ASSSGAGCADTQY
TRBJ1-2 TRBV10-3 AICDPTRVYGYT
TRBJ2-1 TRBV5-1 ANSLYQSSYNEQF
TRBJ2-3 TRBV12-3/TRBV12-4 ASSAIGRTITDTQY
TRBJ2-1 TRBV29-1 SVGDEHEQF
TRBJ2-7 TRBV6-6 AGSRQAPYEQY
TRBJ2-7 TRBV11-3 ASNIGAGGSCEQY
TRBJ2-7 TRBV2 ASRKTGYEQY
TRBJ2-7 TRBV12-3/TRBV12-4 ASSPRGSGRDEQY
TRBJ1-1 TRBV6-5 ASSASSSVSEAC